This T cell receptor beta chain was sequenced during a study of blood T cell repertoires in COVID-19. About the study: Donors in the United States, Italy and Spain gave samples during acute or convalescent COVID-19. Sources were T cells, B-cell-depleted T cells, or PBMCs; the material itself was cDNA or gDNA.

Trimming removed 0 bases at V and 3 bases at J, with 9 bases between. In germline, CDR1 is MNHNY, CDR2 SVGAGI (reference sequence). The CDR3 loop spans 15 amino acids. This clone was observed once. As processed by the authors: Cell counts per sample came from amplifying reference gene primers. TCRdb's table, derived via immunoSEQ multiplex PCR, lists solely in-frame clones and lacks some. The V and J calls and clone size are taken from that table; D and trimming were inferred from the DNA. Of about 120,000 clones listed, roughly four fifths are singletons. The specimen was peripheral blood. This sequence originates from a human donor in a cohort sampled during active COVID-19. The chain joins TRBV6-6 to TRBJ1-5; D possibly corresponds to TRBD1 (6 bases). The CDR3 DNA is TGTGCCAGCAGTTACTCGTCAGGGGACAATCAGCCCCAGCATTTT. It codes for CASSYSSGDNQPQHF.